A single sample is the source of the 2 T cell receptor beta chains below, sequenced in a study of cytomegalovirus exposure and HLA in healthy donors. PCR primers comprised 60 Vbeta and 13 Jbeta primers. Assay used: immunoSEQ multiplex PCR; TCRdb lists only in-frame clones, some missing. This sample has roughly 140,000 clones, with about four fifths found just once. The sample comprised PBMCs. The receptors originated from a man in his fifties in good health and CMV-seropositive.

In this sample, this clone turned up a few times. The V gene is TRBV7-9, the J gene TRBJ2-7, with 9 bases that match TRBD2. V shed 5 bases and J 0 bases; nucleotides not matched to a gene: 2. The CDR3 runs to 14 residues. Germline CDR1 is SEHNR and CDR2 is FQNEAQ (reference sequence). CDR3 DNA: TGTGCCAGCAGCATTAGCGGGAGCTCCTACGAGCAGTACTTC. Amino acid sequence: CASSISGSSYEQYF.

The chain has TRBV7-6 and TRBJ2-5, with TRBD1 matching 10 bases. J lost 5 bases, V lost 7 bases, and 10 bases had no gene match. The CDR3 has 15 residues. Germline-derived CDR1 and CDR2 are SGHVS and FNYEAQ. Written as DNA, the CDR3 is TGTGCCAGCACTCCGGGACAGGGGCCCGGGGAGACCCAGTACTTC. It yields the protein CASTPGQGPGETQYF.